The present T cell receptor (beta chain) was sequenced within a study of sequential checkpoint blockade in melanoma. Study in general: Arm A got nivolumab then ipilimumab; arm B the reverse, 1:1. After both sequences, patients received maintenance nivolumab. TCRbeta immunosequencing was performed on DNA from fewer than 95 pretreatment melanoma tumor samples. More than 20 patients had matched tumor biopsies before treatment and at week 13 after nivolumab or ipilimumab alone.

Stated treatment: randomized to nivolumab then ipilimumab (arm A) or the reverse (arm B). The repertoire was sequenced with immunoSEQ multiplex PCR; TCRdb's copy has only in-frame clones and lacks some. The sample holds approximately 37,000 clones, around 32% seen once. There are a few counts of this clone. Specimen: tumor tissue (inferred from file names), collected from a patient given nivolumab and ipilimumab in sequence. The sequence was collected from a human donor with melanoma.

CDR3 sequence reads: CASRYRTGTPQETQYF. CDR3 sequence (DNA): TGTGCCAGCAGGTACCGGACCGGGACACCCCAAGAGACCCAGTACTTC. The genes are TRBV6-8 and TRBJ2-5; weak D call: TRBD1 (6 bases). The germline gives CDR1 MNHGY, CDR2 SAAAGT. V was cut by 6 bases and J by 1 base, with 18 bases left in between. The CDR3 length is 16 residues.